The 3 T cell receptor beta chains below all came from one sample that was sequenced in a study of neurological immune-mediated disorders. TCRdb re-called the 5' RACE reads with MiXCR, one entry per CDR3 protein. The sample comprises 39,000 or so distinct CDR3 sequences, more than 2% of which are singletons, and 12% rests with the top ten. The sample was PBMCs. These receptors were taken from a man between 25 and 39 years old with multiple sclerosis.

This clonotype was counted ten times or more. This sequence joins TRBV5-1 and TRBJ1-2, with 8 bases matching TRBD1. V gave up 4 bases and J gave up 8 bases; unmatched junction bases: 7. The CDR3 length is 13 residues. Germline V CDR1 and CDR2: SGHRS, YFSETQ. The CDR3 region has the DNA TGCGCCAGCAGCGATTCGACAGGGGTCGGCTACACCTTC. Protein sequence: CASSDSTGVGYTF.

This clonotype was found many times. The chain carries TRBV6-2 or TRBV6-3 and TRBJ1-1; no definite D call. V was trimmed by 3 bases and J by 1 base, leaving 9 bases between them. Germline lookup yields CDR1 MNHEY and CDR2 SVGEGT. This CDR3 is 14 amino acids long. The DNA for the CDR3 is TGTGCCAGCAGTTATCTGGGGAGGAACACTGAAGCTTTCTTT. This codes for CASSYLGRNTEAFF.

This clonotype was detected ten times or more. V usage is TRBV7-2 and J usage is TRBJ2-5, with D perhaps TRBD2 (5 bases). Germline V gene data show CDR1 as SGHTA and CDR2 as FQGNSA. The CDR3 length is 13 residues. The V gene lost 3 bases and the J gene lost 5 bases, with 10 bases spanning the gap. CDR3 coding DNA: TGTGCCAGCAGCTTGGACCGGAGGGAGACCCAGTACTTC. Protein sequence: CASSLDRRETQYF.